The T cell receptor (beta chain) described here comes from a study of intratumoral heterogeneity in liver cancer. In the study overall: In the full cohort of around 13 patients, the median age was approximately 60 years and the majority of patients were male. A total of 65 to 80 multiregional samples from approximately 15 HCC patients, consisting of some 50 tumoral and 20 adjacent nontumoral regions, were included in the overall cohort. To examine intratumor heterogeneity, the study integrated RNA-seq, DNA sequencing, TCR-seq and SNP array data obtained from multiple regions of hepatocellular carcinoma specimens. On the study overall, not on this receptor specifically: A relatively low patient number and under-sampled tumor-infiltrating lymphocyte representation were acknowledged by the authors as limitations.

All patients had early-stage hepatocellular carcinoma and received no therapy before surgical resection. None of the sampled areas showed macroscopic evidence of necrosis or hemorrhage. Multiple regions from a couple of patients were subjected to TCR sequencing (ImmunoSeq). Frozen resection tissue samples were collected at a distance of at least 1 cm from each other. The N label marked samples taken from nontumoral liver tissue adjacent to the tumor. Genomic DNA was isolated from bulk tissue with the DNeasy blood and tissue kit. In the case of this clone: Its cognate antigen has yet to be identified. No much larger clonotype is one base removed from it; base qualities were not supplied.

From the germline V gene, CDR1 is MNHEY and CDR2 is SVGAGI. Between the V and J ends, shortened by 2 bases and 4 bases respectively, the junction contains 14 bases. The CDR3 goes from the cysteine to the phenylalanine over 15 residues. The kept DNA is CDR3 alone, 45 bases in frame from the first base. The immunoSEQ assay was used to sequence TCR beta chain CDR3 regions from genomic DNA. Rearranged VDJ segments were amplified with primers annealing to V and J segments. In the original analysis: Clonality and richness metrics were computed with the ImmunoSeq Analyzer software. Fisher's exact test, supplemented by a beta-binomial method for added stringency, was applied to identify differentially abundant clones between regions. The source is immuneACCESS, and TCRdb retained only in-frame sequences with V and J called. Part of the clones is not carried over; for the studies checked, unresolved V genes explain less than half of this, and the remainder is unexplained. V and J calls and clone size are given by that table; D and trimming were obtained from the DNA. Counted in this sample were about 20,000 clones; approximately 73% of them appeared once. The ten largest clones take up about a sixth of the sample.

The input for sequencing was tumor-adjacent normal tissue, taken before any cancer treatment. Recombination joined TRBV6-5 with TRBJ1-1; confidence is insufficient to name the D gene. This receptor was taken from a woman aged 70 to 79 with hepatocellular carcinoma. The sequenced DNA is TGTGCCAGCAGTTACGCGAGGGCGGGTAGCACTGAAGCTTTCTTT. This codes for CASSYARAGSTEAFF.